Presented here are 14 T cell receptor beta chains from one specimen sequenced in a study of shared clonotypes between healthy human individuals. Profiled with immunoSEQ multiplex PCR; TCRdb holds only in-frame clones, not every one. The sample holds 600,000 to 750,000 clones, about three quarters seen once. Sequencing was carried out using memory CD4+ T cells sorted from blood. As for subset: CD45RA-negative fraction. These receptors were collected from a young woman in good health.

The V and J genes are TRBV7-9 and TRBJ1-1; no definite D call. Germline V CDR1 and CDR2: SEHNR, FQNEAQ (reference sequence). V was shortened by 5 bases and J by 7 bases, with 11 bases between the two germline ends. The length of the CDR3 is 12 residues. The CDR3 is CASSPFEGEAFF. In DNA form, the CDR3 reads TGTGCCAGCAGCCCCTTCGAGGGTGAAGCTTTCTTT.

Regarding this clone: A read error may be the cause here, since a much bigger clone is one base away. The chain couples TRBV19 to TRBJ2-3; the match to TRBD2 covers 14 bases. Germline loops: CDR1 LNHDA, CDR2 SQIVND (reference sequence). The CDR3 sequence is 16 residues long. V gave up 4 bases and J gave up 2 bases; unmatched junction bases: 2. CDR3 in DNA: TGTGCCAGTAGTAAGGGACTAGCGGGAGTCACAGATACGCAGTATTTT. Translating gives CASSKGLAGVTDTQYF.

This clone was observed at least ten times. The chain carries TRBV5-5 and TRBJ1-2, with D unclear. Per germline, CDR1 SGHKS and CDR2 YYEKEE (reference sequence). The CDR3 sequence is 11 residues long. Trimming removed 7 bases at V and 4 bases at J, with 8 bases between. The CDR3 spells CASAALYGYTF. CDR3 nucleotide sequence: TGTGCCAGCGCGGCCCTCTATGGCTACACCTTC.

The table lists this clone with a count of one. This CDR3 reads CASSIDPGRMNTEAFF. In DNA, the CDR3 is TGTGCCAGTAGTATAGACCCGGGACGCATGAACACTGAAGCTTTCTTT. This sequence joins TRBV19 and TRBJ1-1; D possibly corresponds to TRBD1 (5 bases). This CDR3 spans 16 amino acids. V dropped 0 bases and J dropped 0 bases, with 11 bases sitting between them. The germline gives CDR1 LNHDA, CDR2 SQIVND (reference sequence). Complete variable domain (other parts from reference TRBV19 and TRBJ1-1): DGGITQSPKYLFRKEGQNVTLSCEQNLNHDAMYWYRQDPGQGLRLIYYSQIVNDFQKGDIAEGYSVSREKKESFPLTVTSAQKNPTAFYLCASSIDPGRMNTEAFFGQGTRLTVV.

This clone turned up a few times. The chain joins TRBV5-1 to TRBJ2-2; TRBD1 agrees at 8 bases. Per germline, CDR1 SGHRS and CDR2 YFSETQ. The CDR3 runs to 14 residues. V lost 4 bases, J lost 6 bases, and 5 bases stayed unmatched. The CDR3 reads CASSPTGEAGELFF. CDR3 bases: TGCGCCAGCAGCCCGACAGGGGAGGCCGGGGAGCTGTTTTTT.

The rearrangement joins TRBV7-2 to TRBJ2-2; no clear D gene. This CDR3 has 15 residues. Germline loops: CDR1 SGHTA, CDR2 FQGNSA. The V end lost 0 bases, the J end lost 7 bases, and 12 bases lay between the germline ends. The CDR3 here is CASSLASSGIGELFF. The CDR3 DNA is TGTGCCAGCAGCTTAGCGTCAAGTGGGATCGGGGAGCTGTTTTTT.

This chain connects TRBV11-2 to TRBJ1-1; D might be TRBD1 (5 bases). V was shortened by 4 bases and J by 3 bases, with 9 bases between the two germline ends. The CDR3 sequence is 13 residues long. Germline values: CDR1 SGHAT, CDR2 FQNNGV. CDR3 sequence (DNA): TGTGCCAGCAGCTCCTCAGGGTACACTGAAGCTTTCTTT. Protein sequence: CASSSSGYTEAFF.

In this sample, this clone turned up a few times. The rearrangement joins TRBV6-1 to TRBJ2-2, with no clear D. There are 15 residues in the CDR3. Trimming took off 2 bases at V and 5 bases at J, with 12 bases between the two ends. CDR1 and CDR2 from the germline V gene are MNHNS and SASEGT. The CDR3 sequence: CASSEIGRPTGELFF. Here the CDR3 DNA reads TGTGCCAGCAGTGAAATAGGCAGGCCGACCGGGGAGCTGTTTTTT.

The chain links TRBV7-9 to TRBJ2-7; no definite D call. From germline, CDR1 is SEHNR and CDR2 FQNEAQ (reference sequence). This CDR3 spans 17 amino acids. The V and J ends lost 5 bases and 3 bases respectively, with 23 bases between them. This chain's CDR3 is CASSMFFGESSLYEQYF. The CDR3 DNA reads as TGTGCCAGCAGCATGTTCTTTGGGGAAAGTTCCCTCTACGAGCAGTACTTC.

The table lists this clone with many counts. This sequence joins TRBV2 and TRBJ2-7; D unresolved. Germline CDR1 SNHLY, CDR2 FYNNEI. This CDR3 is built from 14 residues. Trimming left V 6 bases short and J 2 bases short, with 14 bases between. The CDR3 loop is CASSDRTPPYEQYF. CDR3 DNA sequence: TGTGCCAGCAGCGACCGGACCCCGCCCTACGAGCAGTACTTC.

The chain uses TRBV5-1 and TRBJ2-5, with TRBD1 as a possible D gene (6 bases). Germline CDR1 SGHRS, CDR2 YFSETQ. V was clipped by 4 bases and J by 5 bases, with 21 bases between them. The CDR3 consists of 16 residues. CDR3 bases: TGCGCCAGCAGCCGTATGGGGCACAGGGATGCCGAGACCCAGTACTTC. Translating it yields CASSRMGHRDAETQYF.

This rearrangement joins TRBV5-4 to TRBJ2-1; weak D call: TRBD2 (5 bases). The CDR3 is made up of 13 amino acids. Trimming pared 6 bases from V and 8 bases from J, leaving 15 bases between. Germline V lookup: CDR1 SGHNT, CDR2 YYREEE (reference sequence). In DNA, the CDR3 is TGTGCCAGCAACCCGATGGACTCGGATGAGCAGTTCTTC. Amino acids: CASNPMDSDEQFF.

This clone was counted at least ten times. Other DNA sequences of this sample code for an identical CDR3. The V and J genes are TRBV6-5 and TRBJ2-7; maybe TRBD2 (6 bases). Trimming pared 6 bases from V and 0 bases from J, leaving 12 bases between. CDR1 and CDR2 (germline): MNHEY, SVGAGI. The CDR3 has 14 amino acids. The CDR3 loop reads CASRRDFSSYEQYF. CDR3 in DNA: TGTGCCAGCAGACGGGACTTTTCCTCCTACGAGCAGTACTTC.

This clone was counted only a few times. The J gene is TRBJ2-6, the V gene TRBV2; D is ambiguous. Trimming pared 7 bases from V and 0 bases from J, leaving 10 bases between. Looked up from germline, CDR1 is SNHLY and CDR2 is FYNNEI. This CDR3 is 15 amino acids long. CDR3: CASTPQLSGANVLTF. DNA for the CDR3: TGTGCCAGCACCCCGCAGCTCTCTGGGGCCAACGTCCTGACTTTC.